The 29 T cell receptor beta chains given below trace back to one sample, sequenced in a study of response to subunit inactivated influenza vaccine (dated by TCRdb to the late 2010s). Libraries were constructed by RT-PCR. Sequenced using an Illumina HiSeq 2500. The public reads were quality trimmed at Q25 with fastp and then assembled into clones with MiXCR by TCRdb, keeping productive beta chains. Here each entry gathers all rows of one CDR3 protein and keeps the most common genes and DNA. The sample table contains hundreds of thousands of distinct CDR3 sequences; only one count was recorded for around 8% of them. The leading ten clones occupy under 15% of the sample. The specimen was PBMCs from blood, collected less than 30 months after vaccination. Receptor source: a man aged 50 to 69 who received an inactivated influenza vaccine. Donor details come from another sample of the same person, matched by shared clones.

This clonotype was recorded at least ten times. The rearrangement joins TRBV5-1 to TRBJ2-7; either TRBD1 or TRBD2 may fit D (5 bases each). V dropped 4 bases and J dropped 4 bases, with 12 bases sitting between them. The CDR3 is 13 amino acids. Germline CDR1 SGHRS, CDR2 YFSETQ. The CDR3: CASSLGVQYEQYF. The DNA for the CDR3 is TGCGCCAGCAGCCTGGGGGTTCAGTACGAGCAGTACTTC.

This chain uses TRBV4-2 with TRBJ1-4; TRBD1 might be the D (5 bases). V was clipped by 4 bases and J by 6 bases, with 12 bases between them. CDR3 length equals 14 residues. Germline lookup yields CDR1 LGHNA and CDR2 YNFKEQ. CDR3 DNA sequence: TGTGCCAGCAGCCCTGGACATCTCGATGAAAAACTGTTTTTT. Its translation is CASSPGHLDEKLFF.

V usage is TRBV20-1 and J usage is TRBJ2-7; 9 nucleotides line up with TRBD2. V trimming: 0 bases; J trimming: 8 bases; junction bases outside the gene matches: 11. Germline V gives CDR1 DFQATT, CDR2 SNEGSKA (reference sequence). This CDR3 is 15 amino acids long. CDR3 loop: CSARDGTSQLRKQYF. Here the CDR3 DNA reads TGCAGTGCTAGAGACGGGACTAGCCAACTACGAAAGCAGTACTTC.

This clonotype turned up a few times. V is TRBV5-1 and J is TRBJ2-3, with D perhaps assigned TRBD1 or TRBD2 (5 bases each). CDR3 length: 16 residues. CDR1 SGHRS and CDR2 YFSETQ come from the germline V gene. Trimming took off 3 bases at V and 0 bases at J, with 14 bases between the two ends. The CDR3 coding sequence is TGCGCCAGCAGCTGGGGGAGCGCAGCTAGCACAGATACGCAGTATTTT. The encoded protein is CASSWGSAASTDTQYF. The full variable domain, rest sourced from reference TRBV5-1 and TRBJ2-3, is KAGVTQTPRYLIKTRGQQVTLSCSPISGHRSVSWYQQTPGQGLQFLFEYFSETQRNKGNFPGRFSGRQFSNSRSEMNVSTLELGDSALYLCASSWGSAASTDTQYFGPGTRLTVL.

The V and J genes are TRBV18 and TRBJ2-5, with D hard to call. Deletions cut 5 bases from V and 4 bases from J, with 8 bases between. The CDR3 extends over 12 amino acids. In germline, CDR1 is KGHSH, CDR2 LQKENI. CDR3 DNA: TGTGCCAGCTCAGAACAAGGAGAGACCCAGTACTTC. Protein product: CASSEQGETQYF.

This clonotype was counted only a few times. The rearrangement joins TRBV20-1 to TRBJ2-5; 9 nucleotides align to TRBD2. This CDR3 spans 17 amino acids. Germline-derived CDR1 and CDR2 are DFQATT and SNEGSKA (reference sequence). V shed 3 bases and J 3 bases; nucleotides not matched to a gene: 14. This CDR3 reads CSARLGFARGGEETQYF. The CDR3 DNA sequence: TGCAGTGCTAGGCTTGGCTTTGCGCGGGGGGGAGAAGAGACCCAGTACTTC.

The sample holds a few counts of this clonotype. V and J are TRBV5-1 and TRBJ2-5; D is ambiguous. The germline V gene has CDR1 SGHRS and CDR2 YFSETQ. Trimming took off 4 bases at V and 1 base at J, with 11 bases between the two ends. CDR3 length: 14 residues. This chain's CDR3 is CASSNLGFQETQYF. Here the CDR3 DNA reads TGCGCCAGCAGCAACCTCGGGTTCCAAGAGACCCAGTACTTC. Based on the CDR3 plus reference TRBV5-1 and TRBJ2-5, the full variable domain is KAGVTQTPRYLIKTRGQQVTLSCSPISGHRSVSWYQQTPGQGLQFLFEYFSETQRNKGNFPGRFSGRQFSNSRSEMNVSTLELGDSALYLCASSNLGFQETQYFGPGTRLLVL.

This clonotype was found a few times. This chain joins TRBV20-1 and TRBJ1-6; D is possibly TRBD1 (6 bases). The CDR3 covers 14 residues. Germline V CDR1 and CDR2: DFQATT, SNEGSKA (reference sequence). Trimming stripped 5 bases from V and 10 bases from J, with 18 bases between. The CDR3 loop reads CSAPQGKLGSPLHF. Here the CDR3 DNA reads TGCAGTGCTCCTCAGGGGAAGCTTGGATCACCCCTCCACTTT.

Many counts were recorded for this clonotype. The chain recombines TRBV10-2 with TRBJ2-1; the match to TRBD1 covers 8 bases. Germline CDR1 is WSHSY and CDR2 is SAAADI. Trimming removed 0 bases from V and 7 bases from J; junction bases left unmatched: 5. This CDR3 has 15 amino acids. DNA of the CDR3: TGCGCCAGCAGTGAGTCCCAGGGGGCCAGGAATGAGCAGTTCTTC. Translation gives CASSESQGARNEQFF.

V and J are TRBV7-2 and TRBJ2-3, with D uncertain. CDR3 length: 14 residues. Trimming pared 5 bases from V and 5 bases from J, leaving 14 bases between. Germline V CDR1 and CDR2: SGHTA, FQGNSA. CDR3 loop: CASSQPPRRDTQYF. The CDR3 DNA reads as TGTGCCAGCAGCCAACCGCCCCGTCGAGATACGCAGTATTTT.

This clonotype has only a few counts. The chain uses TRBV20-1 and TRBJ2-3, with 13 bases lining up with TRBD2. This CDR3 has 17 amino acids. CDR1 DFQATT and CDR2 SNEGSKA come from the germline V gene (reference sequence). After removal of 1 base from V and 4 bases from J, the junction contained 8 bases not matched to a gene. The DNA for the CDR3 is TGCAGTGCTAGAGGACTAGCGGGGGGCGGTGTCTCAGATACGCAGTATTTT. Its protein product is CSARGLAGGGVSDTQYF.

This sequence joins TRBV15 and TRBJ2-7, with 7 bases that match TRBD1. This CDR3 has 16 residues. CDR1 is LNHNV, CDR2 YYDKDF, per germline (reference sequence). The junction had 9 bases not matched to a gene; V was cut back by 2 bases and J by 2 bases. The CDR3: CATSRYLPGQPYEQYF. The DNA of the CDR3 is TGTGCCACCAGCAGATATCTCCCGGGACAGCCCTACGAGCAGTACTTC.

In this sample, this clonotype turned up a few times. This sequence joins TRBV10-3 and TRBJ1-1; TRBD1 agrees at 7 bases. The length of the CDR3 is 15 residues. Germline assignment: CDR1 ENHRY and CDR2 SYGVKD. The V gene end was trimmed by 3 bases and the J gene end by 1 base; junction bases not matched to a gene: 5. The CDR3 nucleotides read TGTGCCATCAGTGACCCGGGACAGCCGAACACTGAAGCTTTCTTT. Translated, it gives CAISDPGQPNTEAFF.

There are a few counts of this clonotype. CDR3 sequence (DNA): TGCAGTGCTCCCCAAGTTCTTAGCGTTGAGCAGTTCTTC. It encodes CSAPQVLSVEQFF. The genes are TRBV20-1 and TRBJ2-1; D is possibly TRBD2 (5 bases). The V end was cut by 5 bases, the J end by 9 bases, with 17 bases between. The germline V gene has CDR1 DFQATT and CDR2 SNEGSKA (reference sequence). The CDR3 covers 13 residues.

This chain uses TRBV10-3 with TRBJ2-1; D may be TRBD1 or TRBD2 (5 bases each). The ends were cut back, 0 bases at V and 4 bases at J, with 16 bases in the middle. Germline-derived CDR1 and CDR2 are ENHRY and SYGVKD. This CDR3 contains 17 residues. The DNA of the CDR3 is TGTGCCATCAGTGAGTCTCGAGGGGCGAAGGGGTACAATGAGCAGTTCTTC. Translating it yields CAISESRGAKGYNEQFF.

CDR3 nucleotide sequence: TGTGCCAGCAGCCAGTTACAGGGGGCCCACGAGCAGTACTTC. It translates to CASSQLQGAHEQYF. The J gene is TRBJ2-7, the V gene TRBV28, with 9 bases lining up with TRBD1. Unmatched junction bases numbered 8, after V lost 6 bases and J lost 5 bases. Germline lookup yields CDR1 MDHEN and CDR2 SYDVKM. There are 14 residues in the CDR3.

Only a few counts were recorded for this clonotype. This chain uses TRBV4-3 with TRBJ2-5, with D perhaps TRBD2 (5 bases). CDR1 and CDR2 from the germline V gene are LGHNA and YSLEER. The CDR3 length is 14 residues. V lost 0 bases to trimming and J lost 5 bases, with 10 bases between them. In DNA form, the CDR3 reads TGCGCCAGCAGCCAAGAAGCGGTGGGGGAGACCCAGTACTTC. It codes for CASSQEAVGETQYF.

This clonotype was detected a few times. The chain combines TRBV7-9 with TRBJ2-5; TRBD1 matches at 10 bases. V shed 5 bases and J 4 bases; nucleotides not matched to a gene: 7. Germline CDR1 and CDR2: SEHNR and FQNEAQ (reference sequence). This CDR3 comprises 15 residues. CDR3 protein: CASSNGQGGRETQYF. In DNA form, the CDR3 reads TGTGCCAGCAGCAACGGACAGGGGGGCCGAGAGACCCAGTACTTC.

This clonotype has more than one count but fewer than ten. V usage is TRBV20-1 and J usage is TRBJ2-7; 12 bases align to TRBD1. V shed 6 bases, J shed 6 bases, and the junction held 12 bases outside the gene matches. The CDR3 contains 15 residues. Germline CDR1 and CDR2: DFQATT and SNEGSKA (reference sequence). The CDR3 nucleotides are TGCAGTGCGACCGGGACAGGGGGCCTCTTGGGCGAGCAGTACTTC. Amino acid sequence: CSATGTGGLLGEQYF.

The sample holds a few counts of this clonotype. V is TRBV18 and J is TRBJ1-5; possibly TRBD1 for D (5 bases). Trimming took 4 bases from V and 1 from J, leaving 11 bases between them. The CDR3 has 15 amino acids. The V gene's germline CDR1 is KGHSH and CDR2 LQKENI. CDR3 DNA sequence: TGTGCCAGCTCACGAGGGGCAGGGAGCAATCAGCCCCAGCATTTT. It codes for CASSRGAGSNQPQHF.

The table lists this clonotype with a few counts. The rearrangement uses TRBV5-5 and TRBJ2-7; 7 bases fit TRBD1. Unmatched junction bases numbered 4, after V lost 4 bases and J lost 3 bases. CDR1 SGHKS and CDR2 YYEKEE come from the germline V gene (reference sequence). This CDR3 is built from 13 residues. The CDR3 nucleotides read TGTGCCAGCAGCCTCTGGACAGGCTACGAGCAGTACTTC. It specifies CASSLWTGYEQYF.

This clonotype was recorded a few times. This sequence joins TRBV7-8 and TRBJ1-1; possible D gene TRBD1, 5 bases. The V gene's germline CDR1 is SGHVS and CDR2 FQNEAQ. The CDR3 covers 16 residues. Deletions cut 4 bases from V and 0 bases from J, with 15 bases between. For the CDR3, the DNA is TGTGCCAGCAGCTCTGACAGACACTTTATGAACACTGAAGCTTTCTTT. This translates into CASSSDRHFMNTEAFF.

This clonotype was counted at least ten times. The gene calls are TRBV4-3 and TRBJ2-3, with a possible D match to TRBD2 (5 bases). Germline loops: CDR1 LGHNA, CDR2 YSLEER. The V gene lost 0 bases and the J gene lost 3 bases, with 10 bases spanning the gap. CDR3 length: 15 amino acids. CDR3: CASSQDISGTDTQYF. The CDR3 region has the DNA TGCGCCAGCAGCCAAGATATATCGGGGACAGATACGCAGTATTTT.

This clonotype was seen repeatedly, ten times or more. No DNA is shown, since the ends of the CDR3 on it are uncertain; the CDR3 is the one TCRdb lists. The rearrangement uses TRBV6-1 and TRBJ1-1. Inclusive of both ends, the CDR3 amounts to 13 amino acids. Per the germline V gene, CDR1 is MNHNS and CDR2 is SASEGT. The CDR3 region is CASSTVFGSEAFF.

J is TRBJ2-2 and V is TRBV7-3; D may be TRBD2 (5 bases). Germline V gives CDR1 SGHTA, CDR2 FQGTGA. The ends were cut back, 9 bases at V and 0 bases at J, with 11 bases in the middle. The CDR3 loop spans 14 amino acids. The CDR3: CASRDYPNTGELFF. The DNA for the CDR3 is TGTGCCAGTAGAGACTACCCGAACACCGGGGAGCTGTTTTTT.

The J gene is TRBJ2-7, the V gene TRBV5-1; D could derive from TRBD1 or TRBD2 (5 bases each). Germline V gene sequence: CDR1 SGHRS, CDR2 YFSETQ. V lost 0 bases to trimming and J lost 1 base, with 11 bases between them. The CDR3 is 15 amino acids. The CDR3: CASSLVMGVSYEQYF. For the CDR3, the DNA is TGCGCCAGCAGCTTGGTTATGGGGGTTTCCTACGAGCAGTACTTC.

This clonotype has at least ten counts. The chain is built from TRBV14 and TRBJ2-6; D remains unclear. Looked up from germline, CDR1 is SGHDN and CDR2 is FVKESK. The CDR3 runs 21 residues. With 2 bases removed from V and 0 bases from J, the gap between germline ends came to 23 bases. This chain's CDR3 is CASSQKSPGSILSSGANVLTF. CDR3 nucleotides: TGTGCCAGCAGCCAAAAATCTCCGGGCTCCATCCTTAGCTCTGGGGCCAACGTCCTGACTTTC.

This CDR3 is CASSLRDLNNEQFF. The CDR3, as DNA: TGTGCCAGCAGCTTGCGGGACCTCAACAATGAGCAGTTCTTC. The chain has TRBV11-2 and TRBJ2-1, with TRBD2 as a possible D gene (6 bases). Germline-derived CDR1 and CDR2 are SGHAT and FQNNGV. V lost 3 bases and J lost 5, with 11 bases in between. This CDR3 spans 14 amino acids.

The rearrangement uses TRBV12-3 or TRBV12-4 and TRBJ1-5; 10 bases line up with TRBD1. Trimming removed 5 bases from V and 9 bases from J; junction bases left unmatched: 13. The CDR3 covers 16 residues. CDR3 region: CASSLMTGGSLGPQHF. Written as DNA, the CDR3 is TGTGCCAGCAGTCTCATGACAGGGGGCTCCCTTGGGCCCCAGCATTTT.